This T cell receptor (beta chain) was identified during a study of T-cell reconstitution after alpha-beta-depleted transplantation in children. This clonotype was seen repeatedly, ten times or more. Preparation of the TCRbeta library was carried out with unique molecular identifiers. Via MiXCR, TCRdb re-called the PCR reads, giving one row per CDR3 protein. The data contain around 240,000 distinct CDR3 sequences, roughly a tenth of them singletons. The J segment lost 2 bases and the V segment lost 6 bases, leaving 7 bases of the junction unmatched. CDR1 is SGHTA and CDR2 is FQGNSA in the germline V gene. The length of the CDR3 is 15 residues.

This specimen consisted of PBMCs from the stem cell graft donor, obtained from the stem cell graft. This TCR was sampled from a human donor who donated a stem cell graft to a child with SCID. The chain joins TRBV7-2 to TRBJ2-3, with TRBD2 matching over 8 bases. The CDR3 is CASSQVAGHTDTQYF. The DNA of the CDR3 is TGTGCCAGCAGTCAGGTAGCGGGGCACACAGATACGCAGTATTTT.